The clone carrying this T cell receptor (beta chain) was seen once. There are 16 residues in the CDR3. Trimming took 0 bases from V and 0 from J, leaving 8 bases between them. Germline V gene lookup returns CDR1 SGHTA and CDR2 FQGTGA. Study processing details: Nucleated cell counts were estimated from reference gene primer amplification. The protocol was immunoSEQ multiplex PCR, while the TCRdb copy is restricted to in-frame clones and leaves out a portion. For V, J and clone size, that table is used; D and trimming come from the DNA. The sample lists some 40,000 clones; approximately 86% were seen once. This record comes from a study of blood T cell repertoires in COVID-19. Study-wide context: PBMCs, B-cell-depleted T cells, or T cells provided the cDNA or gDNA that made up the material.

The specimen was peripheral blood. The chain uses TRBV7-3 and TRBJ2-2; maybe TRBD2 (6 bases). The sequence was obtained from a man aged 35-49 years with active COVID-19. CDR3 coding DNA: TGTGCCAGCAGCTTAACGGCTAGCGCGAACACCGGGGAGCTGTTTTTT. This encodes CASSLTASANTGELFF. The full variable domain, its missing parts supplied by reference TRBV7-3 and TRBJ2-2, is GAGVSQTPSNKVTEKGKYVELRCDPISGHTALYWYRQSLGQGPEFLIYFQGTGAADDSGLPNDRFFAVRPEGSVSTLKIQRTERGDSAVYLCASSLTASANTGELFFGEGSRLTVL.